The present TCR beta chain was sequenced within a study of cytomegalovirus exposure and HLA in healthy donors (dated by TCRdb to the late 2010s). A note on the overall study: An earlier analysis of under 600 of the donors reported approximately 270 Gb of sequence data and 100 million to 130 million unique TCR beta sequences from 150 million to 200 million T cells. All discovery cohort repertoires had been generated on a single sequencing platform. The number of typed donors differed by locus: about 629-640 for A, B, C, DRB1 and DQB1; 500 to 550 for DQA1; approximately 600 for DPA1; and roughly 490 for DPB1. A later analysis re-analyzed previously published TCR beta repertoires from 600 to 850 donors and added high-resolution HLA genotyping to study TCR occurrence patterns. In an earlier analysis of roughly 600 of the donors, high-throughput TCR beta sequencing was used to judge whether each TCR beta V gene segment behaved as functional or pseudogenic. Among the roughly 380 genotyped donors, under 90% belonged to the genetic ancestry cluster associated with self-reported Caucasian donors. Among several hundred genotyped donors of the cohort, an average of about 240,000 unique TCR beta nucleotide sequences was sequenced per donor, of which about 18% were non-productive. A later genetic analysis used genome-wide SNP genotypes for about 65% of the 666 donors, treating that subset as a discovery cohort. A few DR-DQ haplotypes were treated as single units for association and clustering because of strong linkage in the cohort. The study aimed to test whether cataloging public T cell receptors could reveal signatures of past pathogen exposure. To predict cytomegalovirus infection status, the study brought together high-throughput TCR immunosequencing, statistical association of individual TCRs with disease status, and machine learning. An early release covering about 600 HLA-typed donors comprised approximately 300 gigabases of sequencing data and 85 million or so unique TCR sequences. Both class I and class II loci were covered by HLA typing, at four-digit resolution. The study profiled the T cell repertoires of approximately 700 subjects by immunosequencing and related them to cytomegalovirus serostatus. In addition to the first cohort of 666 subjects, a separate validation cohort of 130 or so different subjects was used. The later analysis used no new phenotypic data to find candidate immune exposures, relying instead on TCR beta sequences and their occurrence across donors. Donor age, sex, ethnicity and CMV serostatus were collected together with the repertoire data. What the research found in general, with its limitations: A later analysis found that HLA-associated TCR beta chains were more clonally expanded and had lower generation probabilities than equally common non-associated chains. The presence/absence analyses assumed that sequencing depth was roughly uniform across donors, and that assumption may not be true. In this cohort, only TCR beta chains were sequenced, and detectable features were limited by the absence of alpha or paired-chain data. Broadly in line with IMGT annotations, most TCR beta V segments showed up in productive rearrangements about 90% or about 30% of the time in an earlier analysis of approximately 600 of the donors. Linkage disequilibrium might explain the correlated functional status among segregating V segments, but an unknown experimental factor could not be ruled out. The sequencing pipeline was judged likely to have produced a cluster of highly shared sequence variants as a technical artifact. A few of the identified cytomegalovirus-associated TCR beta chains were confirmed in vitro to be specific for cytomegalovirus antigens. A later analysis found that TCR association rates varied across HLA loci, with DRB1 alleles showing the most associated TCRs and HLA-C alleles the fewest. A later genetic analysis reported fewer N-insertions in productive TCRs among donors in an Asian-associated ancestry cluster than the roughly 700-donor mean. The classifier was reported to diagnose cytomegalovirus status with high specificity and sensitivity in both the original cohort and the validation cohort. A further reported finding was that TCR beta sequences accurately predicted the HLA-A and HLA-B alleles for most subjects in the first cohort. Approximately 16 rarely observed V segments, including chromosome 9 orphons, were excluded from the earlier analysis of about 610 of the donors because counts were too low. V-gene and J-gene trimming of TCR beta chains was associated with a missense DCLRE1C variant in a later genetic analysis, and the association was replicated in an independent cohort. Most TCR sequences were observed very rarely across donors, whereas some public TCRs were present in many individuals. For the cohort, immune exposure information was limited to CMV serostatus. Several of the top co-occurrence clusters appeared to be linked to parvovirus B19, influenza, CMV and Epstein-Barr virus, according to a later analysis. A later analysis found that most CMV-associated TCR beta chains appeared HLA-restricted, with HLA associations seemingly driven largely by CMV exposure. In a later analysis, about 16,000 TCR beta sequences were associated with specific HLA alleles at a false discovery rate of 0.05. Strong co-occurrence of HLA alleles, especially DR and DQ, made assigning TCR associations to individual alleles difficult. The 87-base-pair reads could not distinguish some IMGT-functional V segments, including TRBV6-2 and TRBV6-3, so those segments were excluded. A total of around 150 TCR beta chains were listed by the study as associated with cytomegalovirus. It was suggested by the authors that the approach could potentially be generalized to other disease states and immunological phenotypes. Because some donors lacked HLA typing at each locus, the association tests relied only on the typed subset.

The method was the immunoSEQ multiplex PCR assay. For the multiplex PCR, a mixture combining 60 forward primers for TCR Vbeta segments and 13 reverse primers for TCR Jbeta segments was used. The CDR3 region of rearranged TCR beta genes was amplified from genomic DNA with a multiplex PCR assay. Amplified TCR beta libraries were sequenced as 87-base-pair reads on the Illumina HiSeq System. In the original analysis: Across the 600 to 700 repertoires, a later analysis counted tens of millions of unique TCR beta chains, around 10 million of which were shared by at least two donors. To remove PCR and sequencing errors, raw reads were error-corrected and collapsed into unique sequences using a nearest-neighbor algorithm that merged closely related sequences. Alignment of CDR3 sequences to IMGT reference sequences was used to assign V, D and J gene segments. For a sequence to be retained, a match of at least six nucleotides to both a V gene segment and a J gene segment was required. Rearrangements were classified as productive when the CDR3 lacked stop codons and remained in frame with V and J, and all other rearrangements were classified as non-productive. Following IMGT convention, CDR3 was defined as the stretch from the second conserved V-encoded cysteine up to the conserved J-encoded phenylalanine. Sequences without an unambiguous match to a single V gene segment were excluded from the earlier analysis of approximately 560 of the donors. In an earlier analysis of 450 to 750 of the donors, a V segment was called functional when productive rearrangements were above 56.7%, and segregating when the standard deviation between donors exceeded 5%. A statistical classification framework was built to diagnose cytomegalovirus status from the catalog of TCR beta chain sequences. A later analysis assigned V and J genes by comparing TCR nucleotide sequences with IMGT/GENE-DB human TR gene sequences. A later analysis assigned CDR3 sequences and most-parsimonious VDJ recombination scenarios with the TCRdist pipeline. In a later analysis, each TCR beta chain was defined by its CDR3 amino acid sequence together with its V-gene family, and reads without a unique V-gene family were excluded. A later analysis removed roughly 590 highly shared, low-generation-probability nucleotide sequences to deal with suspected cross-contamination and a sequencing artifact. For each public chain, a later analysis derived a clonal expansion index from normalized ranks of inferred template counts within each repertoire. Generation probabilities in a later analysis came from a VDJ recombination model fitted to out-of-frame rearrangements, and those results were checked against IGoR. A later analysis scored TCR-TCR, TCR-HLA and TCR-CMV co-occurrence with hypergeometric tests, applying a repertoire-size bias correction to TCR pairs. In a later analysis, false discovery rates were estimated by permuting HLA or CMV assignments 20 times. In a later analysis, co-occurring TCRs were grouped using DBSCAN, and TCRdist sequence similarity was added for clustering within HLA-allele-positive subsets. Repertoires with fewer than 30,000 or more than 120,000 public chains, plus five repertoires with anomalous nucleotide sharing, were excluded from co-occurrence clustering. Here the immuneACCESS table is served through TCRdb, limited to in-frame sequences with V and J called. Missing clones are a known gap in these copies; in checked studies unresolved V genes cover under half, and the rest lacks a known reason. That table gives V, J and clone size, and the DNA gave D and trimming. The sample table shows approximately 120,000 clones, and around 77% are seen once. About 1.3% of the sample is taken by the ten largest.

This clone was seen once. It lacks a known antigen. Nothing much larger sits one base from this clone, and base qualities are not available. CDR1 and CDR2, looked up from the germline V gene, are MNHNS and SASEGT. V is pared back by 5 bases and J by 4 bases, with 14 bases lying between the germline termini. The CDR3 numbers 15 residues from cysteine through phenylalanine. Of the read, only the CDR3 DNA is kept; its 45 bases are in frame from base 1. In total, approximately 690 healthy bone marrow donors made up the cohort. All cohort members were sampled while nominally healthy, although unrecorded immune exposures were likely present. The donor was CMV seronegative and belonged to the group of under 400 seronegative cohort members. Each donor provided a peripheral blood sample, and peripheral blood mononuclear cells were used for TCR beta sequencing. Genomic DNA was extracted from the blood cell samples with the Qiagen DNeasy Blood Extraction Kit.

Sequencing was done on a sample of PBMCs. This clonotype was obtained from a man in his fifties in good health and CMV-seronegative. The rearrangement joined TRBV6-1 to TRBJ1-4, with a weak D call of TRBD1 (6 bases match). The CDR3: CASSQRQAYNEKLFF. Here is the DNA: TGTGCCAGCAGTCAAAGACAGGCCTATAATGAAAAACTGTTTTTT.